The 3 T cell receptor beta chains reported below all come from one sample, sequenced in a study of blood T cell repertoires in COVID-19. Repertoires were generated with immunoSEQ multiplex PCR, while TCRdb's copy carries only in-frame clones and drops some. The table includes about 210,000 clones, around 86% detected once. The sequenced sample consisted of PBMCs or T cells enriched from blood (not recorded which). The receptors here all came from a man aged 40-50 years with acute COVID-19.

J is TRBJ1-1 and V is TRBV6-5, with D possibly matching TRBD1 (5 bases). Looked up from germline, CDR1 is MNHEY and CDR2 is SVGAGI. The length of the CDR3 is 14 residues. V dropped 6 bases and J dropped 0 bases, with 11 bases sitting between them. CDR3 in DNA: TGTGCCAGCAGCTCAGGGAAACTGAACACTGAAGCTTTCTTT. The encoded protein is CASSSGKLNTEAFF.

The rearrangement uses TRBV28 and TRBJ1-2, with a possible D match to TRBD1 (6 bases). The CDR3 contains 15 residues. In germline, CDR1 is MDHEN, CDR2 SYDVKM. V lost 5 bases and J 7 bases, leaving 20 bases between the germline ends. CDR3 sequence reads: CASSTHPQGAAGYTF. The DNA of the CDR3 is TGTGCCAGCAGTACCCATCCACAGGGTGCGGCTGGCTACACCTTC.

The CDR3 region is CASSHPPGQGANYGYTF. In DNA, the CDR3 is TGCGCCAGCAGCCATCCCCCGGGACAGGGTGCAAACTATGGCTACACCTTC. This chain uses TRBV4-1 with TRBJ1-2; 9 bases map to TRBD1. Germline V gene data show CDR1 as MGHRA and CDR2 as YSYEKL. This CDR3 has 17 residues. Trimming cost V 3 bases and J 2 bases; bases outside gene matches: 10.